The sequence of this TCR beta chain was determined in a study of cytomegalovirus exposure and HLA in healthy donors. General study results and limits: There were reportedly fewer N-insertions in an Asian-associated ancestry cluster than the approximately 600-donor mean, in a later analysis. Across HLA loci, a later analysis found differing TCR association rates, with DRB1 most and HLA-C fewest.

Note on this clone: Its specificity is unknown.

Both 60 Vbeta primers and 13 Jbeta primers went into the PCR. Only in-frame clones appear in the TCRdb table, and some are missing; sequencing was by immunoSEQ multiplex PCR. The data show about 90,000 clones, with nearly 80% seen just once and approximately 4.2% held by the top ten. The sequence came from a woman aged 40 to 50 in good health and CMV-seropositive. Sequencing was performed on PBMCs.

The CDR3 sequence is CASSGRTLFYGYTF. The CDR3 DNA is TGTGCCAGTAGTGGCCGGACACTCTTCTATGGCTACACCTTC. The chain has TRBV19 and TRBJ1-2; the D gene is possibly TRBD1 (5 bases). Germline CDR1 reads LNHDA; CDR2 reads SQIVND (reference sequence). The CDR3 is made up of 14 amino acids. V gave up 5 bases and J gave up 4 bases, with 14 bases separating them.